This TCR beta chain was sequenced in a study of CD8 T cells in Susac syndrome. Study-wide context: Blood was drawn from Susac syndrome patients while they were therapy-naive, on corticosteroids, or on intravenous immunoglobulin alone.

Reverse transcription of roughly 0.5 to 1 ug RNA was carried out with random hexamers. MiXCR, applied by TCRdb to the immunoSEQ multiplex PCR reads, yields one record per CDR3 protein. The repertoire holds under 250,000 distinct CDR3 sequences, with over 90% as singletons. Trimming cost V 7 bases and J 8 bases, with 17 bases left between them. Germline CDR1 is LNHDA and CDR2 is SQIVND (reference sequence). CDR3 length: 13 residues. Sequencing targeted TCR beta in T cells from blood (CD8+ and CD4+). The sample consisted of CD4+ T cells from PBMCs. J is TRBJ1-2 and V is TRBV19; D perhaps matches TRBD1 (5 bases). The origin of this receptor is a human donor with Susac syndrome. The CDR3 protein is CASTHGEGWGYTF. CDR3 bases: TGTGCCAGTACCCACGGCGAGGGGTGGGGCTACACCTTC.